This passage covers 30 T cell receptor beta chains from one sample sequenced in a study of T-cell reconstitution after alpha-beta-depleted transplantation in children. This sample's TCRbeta library carried unique molecular identifier barcodes. TCRdb re-analysed the PCR reads in MiXCR, keeping a single row per CDR3 protein. The sample records about 260,000 distinct CDR3 sequences, 8.2% being singletons. The input for sequencing was PBMCs, mostly from graft donor cells, taken 180 days after TCRalphabeta/CD19-depleted stem cell transplant. All receptors come from a male patient younger than 18 who had a stem cell transplant for acute lymphoblastic leukemia, so the T cells may come from the graft donor.

There are many counts of this clonotype. This rearrangement joins TRBV12-3 or TRBV12-4 to TRBJ2-7; no clear D. V was shortened by 2 bases and J by 6 bases, with 8 bases between the two germline ends. CDR3 size: 12 residues. The DNA for the CDR3 is TGTGCCAGCAGTTTATTCGTAGGCGAGCAGTACTTC. Translating it yields CASSLFVGEQYF.

This clonotype came up many times. This CDR3 is CASSLVGVDTGELFF. The CDR3 DNA sequence: TGTGCCAGCAGCTTGGTGGGTGTTGACACCGGGGAGCTGTTTTTT. The V call is TRBV5-6, the J call TRBJ2-2; D remains ambiguous. CDR1 SGHDT and CDR2 YYEEEE come from the germline V gene. V lost 0 bases and J 3 bases, leaving 9 bases between the germline ends. This CDR3 is built from 15 residues. The whole variable domain, remainder taken from reference TRBV5-6 and TRBJ2-2, is DAGVTQSPTHLIKTRGQQVTLRCSPKSGHDTVSWYQQALGQGPQFIFQYYEEEERQRGNFPDRFSGHQFPNYSSELNVNALLLGDSALYLCASSLVGVDTGELFFGEGSRLTVL.

This clonotype came up many times. The V call is TRBV2, the J call TRBJ2-3; D tentatively reads TRBD1 or TRBD2 (6 bases each). The CDR3 covers 11 residues. Germline values: CDR1 SNHLY, CDR2 FYNNEI. V lost 7 bases to trimming and J lost 11 bases, with 13 bases between them. The CDR3 region has the DNA TGTGCCAGCATGGGGGGCCATGTGCAGTATTTT. Amino acid sequence: CASMGGHVQYF.

This clonotype was found many times. The V call is TRBV3-1, the J call TRBJ2-1; 11 bases are shared with TRBD2. Germline V lookup: CDR1 LGHDT, CDR2 YNNKEL (reference sequence). V shed 4 bases, J shed 6 bases, and the junction held 14 bases outside the gene matches. This CDR3 is built from 18 residues. Written as DNA, the CDR3 is TGTGCCAGCAGCCTCCTTTTTCCTAGCGGGAGGAGAACCAATGAGCAGTTCTTC. As protein: CASSLLFPSGRRTNEQFF.

This clonotype was counted ten times or more. The chain carries TRBV7-9 and TRBJ1-3; D perhaps matches TRBD1 (5 bases). The CDR3 extends over 15 amino acids. V shed 4 bases and J shed 0 bases, with 10 bases lying between them. CDR1 and CDR2 (germline): SEHNR, FQNEAQ (reference sequence). The CDR3 DNA reads TGTGCCAGCAGCTCCACAGGTTCCTCTGGAAACACCATATATTTT. Translation: CASSSTGSSGNTIYF.

This clonotype was observed many times. The chain is built from TRBV5-5 and TRBJ2-2; no firm D call. Deletions cut 1 base from V and 5 bases from J, with 12 bases between. This CDR3 is 15 amino acids long. CDR1 and CDR2 from the germline V gene are SGHKS and YYEKEE (reference sequence). The CDR3 nucleotides read TGTGCCAGCAGCTTGTGGTGGGGTCGGACCGGGGAGCTGTTTTTT. It yields the protein CASSLWWGRTGELFF.

Many counts were recorded for this clonotype. The CDR3 DNA is TGCAGTGCGACCACAGGCATCCTCTACGAGCAGTACTTC. Amino acids: CSATTGILYEQYF. This rearrangement joins TRBV20-1 to TRBJ2-7; D is perhaps TRBD1 (5 bases). Germline CDR1 DFQATT, CDR2 SNEGSKA (reference sequence). The V and J ends lost 6 bases and 3 bases respectively, with 15 bases between them. The CDR3 spans 13 residues.

This clonotype was picked up many times. The rearrangement uses TRBV5-1 and TRBJ2-3; D remains ambiguous. Germline V gives CDR1 SGHRS, CDR2 YFSETQ. The length of the CDR3 is 17 residues. The V end lost 1 base, the J end lost 2 bases, and 17 bases lay between the germline ends. CDR3: CASSLLDPRFVTDTQYF. In DNA, the CDR3 is TGCGCCAGCAGCTTGTTGGACCCTCGGTTCGTCACAGATACGCAGTATTTT.

The chain links TRBV19 to TRBJ2-3, with TRBD2 matching 14 bases. This CDR3 is 17 amino acids long. Germline CDR1 reads LNHDA; CDR2 reads SQIVND (reference sequence). V lost 5 bases and J lost 7; bases outside the gene matches: 11. The CDR3 bases are TGTGCCAGTAGTTTCCTCGGACTAGCGGGGGGTGCAAATACGCAGTATTTT. Amino acid sequence: CASSFLGLAGGANTQYF.

This clonotype appeared a few times. The V and J genes are TRBV20-1 and TRBJ2-4, with D tentatively TRBD1 or TRBD2 (5 bases each). The germline gives CDR1 DFQATT, CDR2 SNEGSKA (reference sequence). Between the trimmed V and J ends, which lost 5 bases and 5 bases, there was a span of 13 bases. The CDR3 spans 13 residues. The CDR3 loop is CSAYNGTENIQYF. The CDR3 DNA is TGCAGTGCTTACAACGGGACGGAAAACATTCAGTACTTC.

This clonotype was found many times. This sequence joins TRBV4-3 and TRBJ2-7; the D is unclear. The CDR3 loop spans 14 amino acids. Per the germline V gene, CDR1 is LGHNA and CDR2 is YSLEER. Trimming pared 1 base from V and 2 bases from J, leaving 9 bases between. CDR3 sequence: CASSQGYRTYEQYF. CDR3 bases: TGCGCCAGCAGCCAAGGTTACAGAACCTACGAGCAGTACTTC.

This clonotype was counted many times. V usage is TRBV12-3 or TRBV12-4 and J usage is TRBJ2-5; perhaps TRBD2 as D (5 bases). The CDR3 has 11 amino acids. Trimming cost V 8 bases and J 5 bases, with 9 bases left between them. Here the CDR3 reads CASGGEETQYF. Written as DNA, the CDR3 is TGTGCCAGCGGAGGTGAGGAGACCCAGTACTTC.

The chain carries TRBV19 and TRBJ1-5; D perhaps matches TRBD1 (5 bases). This CDR3 is 15 amino acids long. CDR1 LNHDA and CDR2 SQIVND come from the germline V gene (reference sequence). The V and J ends lost 7 bases and 0 bases respectively, with 13 bases between them. The CDR3 nucleotides are TGTGCCAGTAAGTCCGGGGCCCATAGCAATCAGCCCCAGCATTTT. This sequence encodes CASKSGAHSNQPQHF.

This clonotype was picked up many times. The V and J genes are TRBV20-1 and TRBJ2-3; D gene ambiguous. The CDR3 extends over 14 amino acids. Germline CDR1 reads DFQATT; CDR2 reads SNEGSKA (reference sequence). V was shortened by 3 bases and J by 3 bases, with 13 bases between the two germline ends. The CDR3 here is CSASPLLVTDTQYF. The DNA of the CDR3 is TGCAGTGCTAGCCCCCTATTAGTAACAGATACGCAGTATTTT.

The sample holds many counts of this clonotype. The genes are TRBV6-5 and TRBJ2-5, with D perhaps matching TRBD1 (6 bases). Germline V lookup: CDR1 MNHEY, CDR2 SVGAGI. The length of the CDR3 is 14 residues. The V end was cut by 4 bases, the J end by 2 bases, with 11 bases between. CDR3 in amino acids: CASSLNQGQETQYF. CDR3 nucleotides: TGTGCCAGCAGTTTAAACCAGGGGCAAGAGACCCAGTACTTC.

This clonotype was recorded at least ten times. The chain uses TRBV12-3 or TRBV12-4 and TRBJ1-5, with D tentatively TRBD1 (5 bases). The ends were cut back, 3 bases at V and 2 bases at J, with 11 bases in the middle. The CDR3 covers 15 residues. CDR3 loop: CASSFWGSGNQPQHF. The CDR3 coding sequence is TGTGCCAGCAGTTTTTGGGGGTCGGGCAATCAGCCCCAGCATTTT.

This clonotype was seen many times. The rearrangement uses TRBV3-1 and TRBJ2-5; D might be TRBD2 (6 bases). Deletions cut 2 bases from V and 7 bases from J, with 14 bases between. The CDR3 spans 14 residues. Per the germline V gene, CDR1 is LGHDT and CDR2 is YNNKEL (reference sequence). CDR3: CASSQLRDSGTQYF. As DNA, the CDR3 is TGTGCCAGCAGCCAACTTCGGGACTCGGGGACCCAGTACTTC.

This clonotype came up many times. The rearrangement links TRBV20-1 to TRBJ1-6; D is possibly TRBD1 (6 bases). V was cut by 2 bases and J by 6 bases, with 14 bases left in between. Germline V CDR1 and CDR2: DFQATT, SNEGSKA (reference sequence). This CDR3 spans 15 amino acids. The CDR3 protein is CSARKPQGLNSPLHF. As DNA, the CDR3 is TGCAGTGCTAGAAAACCACAGGGTCTTAATTCACCCCTCCACTTT.

This clonotype was detected many times. The gene calls are TRBV12-3 or TRBV12-4 and TRBJ1-1; 7 bases are shared with TRBD1. Trimming removed 5 bases from V and 10 bases from J; junction bases left unmatched: 16. There are 15 residues in the CDR3. CDR3 amino acids: CASSPYRGRVPGAFF. CDR3 nucleotide sequence: TGTGCCAGCAGTCCCTACAGGGGCCGCGTTCCGGGAGCTTTCTTT.

This clonotype was counted at least ten times. The gene calls are TRBV5-1 and TRBJ1-2; D is uncertain. CDR1 and CDR2 from the germline V gene are SGHRS and YFSETQ. Trimming shortened V by 0 bases and J by 3 bases, and 12 bases separated the two germline ends. The CDR3 has 15 amino acids. In DNA, the CDR3 is TGCGCCAGCAGCTTGGAGTCTTCTAGAGACTATGGCTACACCTTC. Protein product: CASSLESSRDYGYTF.

As to this clonotype: A much larger clonotype is one base distant, so this may be a read error. This rearrangement joins TRBV24-1 to TRBJ2-2; D unclear. Germline V lookup: CDR1 KGHDR, CDR2 SFDVKD. This CDR3 has 13 amino acids. The CDR3 here is CATIDLLAGELFF. DNA of the CDR3: TGTGCCACCATTGATTTGCTTGCTGGGGAGCTGTTTTTT.

This clonotype has ten or more counts. The chain links TRBV19 to TRBJ1-3, with D unresolved. The germline gives CDR1 LNHDA, CDR2 SQIVND (reference sequence). V shed 5 bases and J shed 0 bases, with 5 bases lying between them. The CDR3 contains 13 residues. CDR3 sequence: CASSWSSGNTIYF. The CDR3 coding sequence is TGTGCCAGTAGTTGGAGCTCTGGAAACACCATATATTTT.

Ten or more counts support this clonotype. The genes are TRBV24-1 and TRBJ2-2; maybe TRBD2 (5 bases). The CDR3 contains 13 residues. Trimming took off 8 bases at V and 5 bases at J, with 11 bases between the two ends. Germline lookup yields CDR1 KGHDR and CDR2 SFDVKD. The CDR3 DNA reads as TGTGCCACCAAATCGGGGAAAACCGGGGAGCTGTTTTTT. Translating gives CATKSGKTGELFF.

At least ten counts were recorded for this clonotype. This chain joins TRBV12-3 or TRBV12-4 and TRBJ2-7; unclear D gene. V lost 5 bases to trimming and J lost 2 bases, with 10 bases between them. The CDR3 runs to 13 residues. The CDR3 region has the DNA TGTGCCAGCAGTCCCAGCCCCACCTACGAGCAGTACTTC. Protein: CASSPSPTYEQYF.

V and J are TRBV6-1 and TRBJ2-7; 11 bases are a match to TRBD2. Germline V gives CDR1 MNHNS, CDR2 SASEGT. This CDR3 is built from 16 residues. V lost 6 bases to trimming and J lost 5 bases; unmatched junction nucleotides: 12. As DNA, the CDR3 is TGTGCCAGCAGCCTTGGACTAGCGGGTATCCCCAACGAGCAGTACTTC. This codes for CASSLGLAGIPNEQYF.

This clonotype turned up a few times. CDR3 in amino acids: CSANPDRGKTQYF. As DNA, the CDR3 is TGCAGTGCTAACCCGGACAGGGGAAAGACCCAGTACTTC. This chain uses TRBV20-1 with TRBJ2-5, with 9 bases matching TRBD1. Germline loops: CDR1 DFQATT, CDR2 SNEGSKA (reference sequence). J gave up 6 bases and V 4 bases, and 6 bases lay outside the gene matches. The CDR3 has 13 residues.

This clonotype showed up many times. The rearrangement uses TRBV12-3 or TRBV12-4 and TRBJ2-1; the match to TRBD2 covers 15 bases. The CDR3 totals 15 residues. V lost 6 bases to trimming and J lost 7 bases; unmatched junction nucleotides: 4. The CDR3 nucleotides read TGTGCCAGCAGGGGGACTAGCGGGAGGACAAATGAGCAGTTCTTC. Amino acid sequence: CASRGTSGRTNEQFF.

Comments on this clonotype: This may stem from a read error, because a much larger clone lies one nucleotide away. This chain links TRBV29-1 with TRBJ2-3, with D maybe TRBD1 (5 bases). Germline V lookup: CDR1 SQVTM, CDR2 ANQGSEA. V lost 3 bases, J lost 4 bases, and 14 bases lay in between. The CDR3 loop spans 14 amino acids. The CDR3 sequence is CSVDWARAADTQYF. The DNA of the CDR3 is TGCAGCGTTGATTGGGCCAGGGCGGCAGATACGCAGTATTTT.

In its sample, this clonotype was seen many times. CDR3 in amino acids: CASSLGQGYGGELFF. DNA for the CDR3: TGTGCCAGCAGCTTAGGGCAGGGGTACGGCGGGGAGCTGTTTTTT. The rearrangement joins TRBV7-3 to TRBJ2-2, with D possibly TRBD1 on 6 matching bases. Trimming took 2 bases from V and 7 from J, leaving 14 bases between them. The CDR3 extends over 15 amino acids. Germline V gene sequence: CDR1 SGHTA, CDR2 FQGTGA.

This clonotype was picked up many times. The V gene is TRBV20-1, the J gene TRBJ2-1; 10 bases fit TRBD2. Germline V CDR1 and CDR2: DFQATT, SNEGSKA (reference sequence). The CDR3 spans 16 residues. V lost 3 bases to trimming and J lost 3 bases; unmatched junction nucleotides: 8. This chain's CDR3 is CSASRLAGENYNEQFF. The CDR3 nucleotides are TGCAGTGCTAGTCGGCTAGCGGGAGAGAACTACAATGAGCAGTTCTTC.